The 16 T cell receptor beta chains below were found in one sample sequenced in a study of cytomegalovirus exposure and HLA in healthy donors. The primer mix had 60 Vbeta and 13 Jbeta primers. Libraries were prepared by immunoSEQ multiplex PCR; TCRdb keeps only in-frame clonotypes and omits some of them. This sample carries 90,000 to 95,000 clones, around three quarters of them seen once, and the ten largest clones take roughly 0.6%. Sequenced: PBMCs. These receptors all stem from a man aged 25-45 years in good health and CMV-seronegative.

DNA of the CDR3: TGTGCCAGCAGTTACGACAGGGGAAGCCTCAACACTGAAGCTTTCTTT. This encodes CASSYDRGSLNTEAFF. This chain uses TRBV13 with TRBJ1-1; 8 bases fit TRBD1. The CDR3 length is 16 residues. V dropped 6 bases and J dropped 2; count of bases not matched to a gene: 11. CDR1 is PRHDT, CDR2 FYEKMQ, per germline (reference sequence). Full variable domain (missing parts from reference TRBV13 and TRBJ1-1): AAGVIQSPRHLIKEKRETATLKCYPIPRHDTVYWYQQGPGQDPQFLISFYEKMQSDKGSIPDRFSAQQFSDYHSELNMSSLELGDSALYFCASSYDRGSLNTEAFFGQGTRLTVV.

Written as DNA, the CDR3 is TGTGCCAGCAGCTACCGAGGCCCAAGCTTCGGCACTGAAGCTTTCTTT. Translated, it gives CASSYRGPSFGTEAFF. The chain uses TRBV7-8 and TRBJ1-1; the D is unclear. Trimming removed 4 bases at V and 4 bases at J, with 19 bases between. Germline loops: CDR1 SGHVS, CDR2 FQNEAQ. The CDR3 is 16 amino acids.

The rearrangement links TRBV6-6 to TRBJ1-4; TRBD1 matches 7 bases. The CDR3 runs 16 residues. Unmatched junction bases numbered 9, after V lost 8 bases and J lost 0 bases. The germline V gene has CDR1 MNHNY and CDR2 SVGAGI (reference sequence). CDR3 in DNA: TGTGCCAGCCGGTGGACAGGCGCAGCAACTAATGAAAAACTGTTTTTT. This encodes CASRWTGAATNEKLFF.

The rearrangement uses TRBV10-3 and TRBJ1-2, with no clear D. The CDR3 sequence is 15 residues long. The ends were cut back, 8 bases at V and 1 base at J, with 17 bases in the middle. Germline V gene lookup returns CDR1 ENHRY and CDR2 SYGVKD. DNA for the CDR3: TGTGCCATCGCCCCTGGCAGGCCTGTTAACTATGGCTACACCTTC. It is translated as CAIAPGRPVNYGYTF.

The V and J genes are TRBV19 and TRBJ1-1; 10 bases map to TRBD1. Trimming removed 2 bases from V and 3 bases from J; junction bases left unmatched: 18. From germline, CDR1 is LNHDA and CDR2 SQIVND (reference sequence). The CDR3 is 20 amino acids. CDR3 DNA: TGTGCCAGTAGTATAAGGAATCCGGGACAGGGGTCATCGTTTGACACTGAAGCTTTCTTT. Its protein product is CASSIRNPGQGSSFDTEAFF.

The V and J genes are TRBV18 and TRBJ1-1; the D is unclear. Looked up from germline, CDR1 is KGHSH and CDR2 is LQKENI. V gave up 1 base and J gave up 8 bases, with 11 bases separating them. This CDR3 has 13 amino acids. This CDR3 is CASSPRLEGEAFF. As DNA, the CDR3 is TGTGCCAGCTCACCACGATTAGAGGGCGAAGCTTTCTTT.

Comment on this clone: Other nucleotide sequences from this sample produce the same CDR3. The V call is TRBV7-9, the J call TRBJ1-4; 9 bases map to TRBD1. The CDR3 has 14 amino acids. Germline V gene data show CDR1 as SEHNR and CDR2 as FQNEAQ (reference sequence). The V segment lost 5 bases and the J segment 5 bases; nucleotides outside the gene matches: 3. The CDR3 DNA follows: TGTGCCAGCAGCCAGACAGGGGGGAATGAAAAACTGTTTTTT. Protein: CASSQTGGNEKLFF.

The chain combines TRBV5-4 with TRBJ1-1, with D possibly TRBD1 on 6 matching bases. CDR1 SGHNT and CDR2 YYREEE come from the germline V gene (reference sequence). The V and J ends lost 4 bases and 8 bases respectively, with 12 bases between them. The CDR3 is 12 residues long. CDR3 region: CASSPTGLEAFF. The CDR3 region has the DNA TGTGCCAGCAGCCCCACAGGGCTAGAAGCTTTCTTT.

The chain couples TRBV11-1 to TRBJ2-3, with 10 bases matching TRBD2. The V gene end was trimmed by 2 bases and the J gene end by 2 bases; junction bases not matched to a gene: 13. The CDR3 has 19 amino acids. Germline V gene data show CDR1 as SGHAT and CDR2 as FQDESV (reference sequence). CDR3 amino acids: CASSLSFSGTSAATDTQYF. As DNA, the CDR3 is TGTGCCAGCAGCTTATCCTTTTCCGGGACTAGCGCGGCCACAGATACGCAGTATTTT.

This clone was seen only once. This sequence joins TRBV21-1 and TRBJ2-7; the D call of TRBD2 is as the table states it, not checked on the DNA. TRBV21-1 is classified as a pseudogene. The CDR3 has 17 amino acids. The CDR3 DNA sequence: TGTGCCAGCAGCAAAGCGAGGCCAGACGGAGACTCCTACGAGCAGTACGTC. Amino acids: CASSKARPDGDSYEQYV.

The rearrangement uses TRBV5-1 and TRBJ2-7, with TRBD2 identical over 12 bases. Per germline, CDR1 SGHRS and CDR2 YFSETQ. This CDR3 has 15 amino acids. V was pared by 3 bases and J by 7 bases, with 8 bases of the junction left unmatched. The CDR3 region is CASSYASGGAKEQYF. The CDR3 bases are TGCGCCAGCAGCTACGCTAGCGGGGGGGCGAAAGAGCAGTACTTC.

The genes are TRBV15 and TRBJ1-1, with a possible D match to TRBD1 (6 bases). This CDR3 region has 15 residues. The V and J ends lost 5 bases and 0 bases respectively, with 13 bases between them. CDR1 and CDR2 from the germline V gene are LNHNV and YYDKDF (reference sequence). Written as DNA, the CDR3 is TGTGCCACCAGCCCCAGGGGCGGATTGAACACTGAAGCTTTCTTT. Its translation is CATSPRGGLNTEAFF.

The gene calls are TRBV20-1 and TRBJ2-1; the D gene is possibly TRBD1 (6 bases). The CDR3 extends over 11 amino acids. Germline lookup yields CDR1 DFQATT and CDR2 SNEGSKA (reference sequence). The V end lost 6 bases, the J end lost 9 bases, and 12 bases lay between the germline ends. The CDR3 loop reads CSAPGVGEQFF. Written as DNA, the CDR3 is TGCAGTGCACCAGGGGTTGGTGAGCAGTTCTTC.

The rearrangement links TRBV5-8 to TRBJ1-2; possibly TRBD1 for D (5 bases). V shed 2 bases and J shed 2 bases, with 13 bases lying between them. From germline, CDR1 is SGHTS and CDR2 YDEGEE. This CDR3 is built from 15 residues. The chain's CDR3 is CASSLGVRLNYGYTF. The CDR3, as DNA: TGTGCCAGCAGCTTAGGGGTTCGCCTAAACTATGGCTACACCTTC.

This chain uses TRBV6-6 with TRBJ2-1; 9 bases match TRBD2. V was clipped by 8 bases and J by 6 bases; unmatched bases: 8. Germline V gene data show CDR1 as MNHNY and CDR2 as SVGAGI (reference sequence). The CDR3 is 14 amino acids. The chain's CDR3 is CASRVGRGGNEQFF. For the CDR3, the DNA is TGTGCCAGCCGCGTCGGGCGGGGGGGCAATGAGCAGTTCTTC.

V gene TRBV7-2 combines with J gene TRBJ2-7, with TRBD2 identical over 7 bases. The V and J ends lost 5 bases and 6 bases, in that order; junction bases with no gene match: 13. There are 15 residues in the CDR3. Germline CDR1 and CDR2: SGHTA and FQGNSA. The CDR3 is CASSLGWGAGAEQYV. CDR3 in DNA: TGTGCCAGCAGCCTAGGGTGGGGTGCGGGAGCCGAGCAGTACGTC.